This T cell receptor beta chain was identified during a study of OX40 agonist ivuxolimab in advanced cancers. Looking at the study overall: Across the patients, intravenous ivuxolimab was delivered every 2 weeks at 0.01 to 10 mg/kg.

Clones were read by immunoSEQ multiplex PCR, and TCRdb kept only the in-frame ones, dropping some. The top ten clones hold more than 25% of a sample with around 32,000 clones, roughly nine tenths of them seen once. Overall study results and limits: Some nonresponders additionally presented with little normalized T-cell clonal expansion. In general, CD8+ T cells held more expanded clones than CD4+ did, on average.

Notes on this clone: Its antigen is still unknown.

This clonotype was sampled from an adult with an advanced solid tumor such as melanoma, head and neck, liver or kidney cancer. The material sequenced was CD4+ or CD8+ T cells sorted from blood, taken in a trial of the OX40 agonist ivuxolimab.

DNA of the CDR3: TGTGCCAGCAGCTCAATTCGCACTGAAGCTTTCTTT. Translation gives CASSSIRTEAFF. V usage is TRBV7-9 and J usage is TRBJ1-1, with no clear D. The CDR3 spans 12 residues. The V gene's germline CDR1 is SEHNR and CDR2 FQNEAQ (reference sequence). Trimming stripped 4 bases from V and 4 bases from J, with 7 bases between.